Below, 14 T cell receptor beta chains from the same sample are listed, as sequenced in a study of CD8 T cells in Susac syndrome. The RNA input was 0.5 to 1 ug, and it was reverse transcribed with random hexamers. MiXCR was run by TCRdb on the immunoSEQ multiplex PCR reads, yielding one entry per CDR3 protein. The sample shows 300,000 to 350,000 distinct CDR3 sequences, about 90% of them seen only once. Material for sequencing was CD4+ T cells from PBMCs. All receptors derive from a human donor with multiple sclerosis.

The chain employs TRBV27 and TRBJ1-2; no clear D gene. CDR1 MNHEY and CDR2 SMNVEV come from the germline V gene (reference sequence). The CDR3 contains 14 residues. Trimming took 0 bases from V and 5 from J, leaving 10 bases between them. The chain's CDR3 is CASSLSPQLYGYTF. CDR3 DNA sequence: TGTGCCAGCAGTTTATCCCCGCAGTTGTATGGCTACACCTTC.

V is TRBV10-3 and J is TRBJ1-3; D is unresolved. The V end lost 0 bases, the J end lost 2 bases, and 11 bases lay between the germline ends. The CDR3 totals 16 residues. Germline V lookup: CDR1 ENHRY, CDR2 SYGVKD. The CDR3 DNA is TGTGCCATCAGTGAGTCGGTAGGGAAGGCTGGAAACACCATATATTTT. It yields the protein CAISESVGKAGNTIYF.

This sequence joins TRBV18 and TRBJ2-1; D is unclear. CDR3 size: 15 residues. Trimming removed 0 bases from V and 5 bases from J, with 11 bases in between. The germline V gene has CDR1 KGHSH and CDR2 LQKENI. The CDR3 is CASSPPVNVNNEQFF. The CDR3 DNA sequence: TGTGCCAGCTCACCACCGGTTAACGTTAACAATGAGCAGTTCTTC.

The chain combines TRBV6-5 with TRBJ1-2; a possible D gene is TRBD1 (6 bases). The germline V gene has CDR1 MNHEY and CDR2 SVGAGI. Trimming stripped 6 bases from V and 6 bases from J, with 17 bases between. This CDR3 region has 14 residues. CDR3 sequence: CASRFLDRNHGYTF. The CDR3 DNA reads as TGTGCCAGCAGATTCCTTGACAGGAACCATGGCTACACCTTC.

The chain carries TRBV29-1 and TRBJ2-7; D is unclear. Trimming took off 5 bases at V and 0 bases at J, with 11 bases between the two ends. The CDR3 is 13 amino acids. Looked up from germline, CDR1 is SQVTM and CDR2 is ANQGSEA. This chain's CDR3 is CSVSAVNSYEQYF. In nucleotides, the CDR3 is TGCAGCGTTTCGGCGGTCAACTCCTACGAGCAGTACTTC.

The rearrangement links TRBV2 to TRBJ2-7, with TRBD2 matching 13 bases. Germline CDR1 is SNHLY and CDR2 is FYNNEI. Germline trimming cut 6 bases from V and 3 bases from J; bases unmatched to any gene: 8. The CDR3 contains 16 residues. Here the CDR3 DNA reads TGTGCCAGCAGCGATACTAGCGGGAGGGGATACTACGAGCAGTACTTC. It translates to CASSDTSGRGYYEQYF.

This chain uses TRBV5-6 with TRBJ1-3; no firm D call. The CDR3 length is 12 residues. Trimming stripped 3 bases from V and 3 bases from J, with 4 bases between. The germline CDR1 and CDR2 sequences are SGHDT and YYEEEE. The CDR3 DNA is TGTGCCAGCAGCTCCCATGGAAACACCATATATTTT. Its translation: CASSSHGNTIYF.

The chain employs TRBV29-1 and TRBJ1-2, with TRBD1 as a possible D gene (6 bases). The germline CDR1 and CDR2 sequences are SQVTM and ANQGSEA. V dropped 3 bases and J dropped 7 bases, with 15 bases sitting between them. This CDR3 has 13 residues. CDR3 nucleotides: TGCAGCGTTGACGGGCAGGGGAACCCTGGCTACACCTTC. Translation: CSVDGQGNPGYTF.

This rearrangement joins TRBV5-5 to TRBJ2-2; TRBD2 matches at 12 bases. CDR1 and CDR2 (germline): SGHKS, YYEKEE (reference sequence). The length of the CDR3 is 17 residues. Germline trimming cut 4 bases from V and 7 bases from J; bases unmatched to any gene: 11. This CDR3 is CASSKDPTSGRRGELFF. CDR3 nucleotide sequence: TGTGCCAGCAGCAAAGATCCAACTAGCGGGAGGCGCGGGGAGCTGTTTTTT. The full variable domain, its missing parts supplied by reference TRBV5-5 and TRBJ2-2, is DAGVTQSPTHLIKTRGQQVTLRCSPISGHKSVSWYQQVLGQGPQFIFQYYEKEERGRGNFPDRFSARQFPNYSSELNVNALLLGDSALYLCASSKDPTSGRRGELFFGEGSRLTVL.

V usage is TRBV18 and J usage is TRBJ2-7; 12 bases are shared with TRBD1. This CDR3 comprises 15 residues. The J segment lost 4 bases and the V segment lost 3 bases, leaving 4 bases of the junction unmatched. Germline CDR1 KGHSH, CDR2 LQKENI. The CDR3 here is CASSPPGQGAYEQYF. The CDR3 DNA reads TGTGCCAGCTCACCGCCGGGACAGGGGGCTTACGAGCAGTACTTC.

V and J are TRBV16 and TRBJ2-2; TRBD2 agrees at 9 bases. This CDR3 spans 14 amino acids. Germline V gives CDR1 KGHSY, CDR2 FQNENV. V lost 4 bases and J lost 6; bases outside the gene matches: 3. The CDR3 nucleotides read TGTGCCAGCAGCCGTCGACTAGCGGCCGGGGAGCTGTTTTTT. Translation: CASSRRLAAGELFF.

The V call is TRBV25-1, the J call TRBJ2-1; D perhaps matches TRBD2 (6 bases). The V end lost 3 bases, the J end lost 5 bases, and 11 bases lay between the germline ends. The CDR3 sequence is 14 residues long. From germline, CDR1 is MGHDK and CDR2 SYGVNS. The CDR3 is CASSDAGRDNEQFF. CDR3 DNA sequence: TGTGCCAGCAGTGACGCGGGACGCGACAATGAGCAGTTCTTC.

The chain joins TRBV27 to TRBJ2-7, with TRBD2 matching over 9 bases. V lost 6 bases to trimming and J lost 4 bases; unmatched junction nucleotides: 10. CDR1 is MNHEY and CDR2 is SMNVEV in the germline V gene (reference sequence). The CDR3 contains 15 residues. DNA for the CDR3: TGTGCCAGCAGCCCGATGTCGGGACTAGCATACGAGCAGTACTTC. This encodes CASSPMSGLAYEQYF.

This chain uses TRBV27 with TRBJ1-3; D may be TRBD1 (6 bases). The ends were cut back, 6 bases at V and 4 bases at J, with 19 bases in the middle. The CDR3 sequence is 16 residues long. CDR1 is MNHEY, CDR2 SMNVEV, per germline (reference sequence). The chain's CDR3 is CASSPAGGAGGNTIYF. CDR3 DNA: TGTGCCAGCAGCCCGGCGGGGGGCGCGGGGGGAAACACCATATATTTT.